The 10 T cell receptor beta chains below all came from one sample that was sequenced in a study of CXCR3-negative and CXCR3-positive naive CD8 T cells. Study results and caveats: Naive CXCR3-positive cells had TRB CDR3s more hydrophobic than those of CXCR3-negative naive cells.

No antigens are known for them. Researchers prepared the TRB cDNA libraries using 5' RACE with UMI labels. From the 5' RACE reads, TCRdb lists one entry per CDR3 protein and no DNA. This sample's table has some 120,000 distinct CDR3 sequences. The specimen sequenced was naive CXCR3+ CD8+ T cells from blood. Subset described: CD45RO-CCR7+CD27+CD95- naive CD8+ T cells expressing CXCR3 (TNR3+). All receptors derive from a human donor in good health. Some clones in this sample may be carry-over from other donors' samples.

The rearrangement joins TRBV20-1 to TRBJ2-7; without DNA, the TCRdb call of TRBD1 cannot be checked. CDR3 length: 13 amino acids. Germline lookup yields CDR1 DFQATT and CDR2 SNEGSKA (reference sequence). The CDR3: CSVGRTGGHEQYF.

V is TRBV28 and J is TRBJ2-7. This CDR3 is 15 amino acids long. Germline CDR1 and CDR2: MDHEN and SYDVKM. The CDR3 sequence is CASSFRYGYSYEQYF.

The rearrangement joins TRBV7-2 to TRBJ2-7; TCRdb's assignment of TRBD1 cannot be checked, as there is no DNA. The CDR3 length is 15 residues. Germline CDR1 is SGHTA and CDR2 is FQGNSA. The CDR3 here is CASSQGGTGFTEQYF.

The V and J genes are TRBV20-1 and TRBJ2-7; TCRdb's D gene call, TRBD1, goes unchecked for lack of DNA. Germline CDR1 DFQATT, CDR2 SNEGSKA (reference sequence). The CDR3 loop spans 14 amino acids. This CDR3 reads CSARRDRASYEQYF.

This rearrangement joins TRBV7-3 to TRBJ1-1; TCRdb's D gene call, TRBD1, goes unchecked for lack of DNA. Germline V gives CDR1 SGHTA, CDR2 FQGTGA. The CDR3 runs to 14 residues. CDR3 region: CASSQGTVDTEAFF.

The chain is built from TRBV7-2 and TRBJ1-1. This CDR3 region has 14 residues. Germline V gives CDR1 SGHTA, CDR2 FQGNSA. CDR3 region: CASSLVGSNTEAFF.

The chain combines TRBV5-1 with TRBJ2-1; the D call from TCRdb, TRBD2, cannot be confirmed without DNA. Germline lookup yields CDR1 SGHRS and CDR2 YFSETQ. CDR3 length: 16 residues. The chain's CDR3 is CASSLSIAGETYEQFF.

J is TRBJ2-1 and V is TRBV11-2. The CDR3 extends over 16 amino acids. Germline CDR1 reads SGHAT; CDR2 reads FQNNGV. This CDR3 is CASSFELASSYNEQFF.

The CDR3 reads CASSFSGGRNNEQFF. The rearrangement links TRBV12-3 or TRBV12-4 to TRBJ2-1; lacking DNA, the TRBD1 call made by TCRdb goes unchecked. The length of the CDR3 is 15 residues.

The rearrangement links TRBV2 to TRBJ2-2; TCRdb outputs TRBD1, but without DNA this stays unchecked. Germline CDR1 reads SNHLY; CDR2 reads FYNNEI. The CDR3 is 15 amino acids. CDR3 sequence: CASNSRGLNTGELFF.